One sample yielded the 31 T cell receptor beta chains listed below, sequenced in a study of blood T cell repertoires in COVID-19. Measured with immunoSEQ multiplex PCR; TCRdb has only the in-frame clones, and not every one. The table shows about 210,000 clones, with 83% occurring only once. The sequenced sample was peripheral blood. These receptor sequences come from a woman between 35 and 50 years old with active or convalescent COVID-19.

This clone turned up a few times. The chain recombines TRBV3-1 (or the pseudogene TRBV3-2) with TRBJ2-2; TRBD1 matches 8 bases. The CDR3 covers 15 residues. The germline gives CDR1 LGHDT, CDR2 YNNKEL (reference sequence). V shed 4 bases, J shed 5 bases, and the junction held 6 bases outside the gene matches. The CDR3 region has the DNA TGTGCCAGCAGCCGGGGGACAGGAAGGACCGGGGAGCTGTTTTTT. This codes for CASSRGTGRTGELFF.

This chain connects TRBV11-2 to TRBJ1-1, with 7 positions matching TRBD1. Looked up from germline, CDR1 is SGHAT and CDR2 is FQNNGV. The CDR3 runs 15 residues. V lost 1 base and J lost 2; bases outside the gene matches: 4. The CDR3 reads CASSLVGQPNTEAFF. The CDR3 DNA sequence: TGTGCCAGCAGCTTAGTGGGACAGCCAAACACTGAAGCTTTCTTT.

This sequence joins TRBV27 and TRBJ2-2; D is possibly TRBD2 (6 bases). Trimming left V 7 bases short and J 4 bases short, with 13 bases between. The germline gives CDR1 MNHEY, CDR2 SMNVEV (reference sequence). The length of the CDR3 is 14 residues. CDR3 DNA sequence: TGTGCCAGCACCCTCGGAGGGTTCACCGGGGAGCTGTTTTTT. This encodes CASTLGGFTGELFF.

V and J are TRBV5-5 and TRBJ2-7; TRBD2 is a possible D gene (5 bases). Per the germline V gene, CDR1 is SGHKS and CDR2 is YYEKEE (reference sequence). Trimming stripped 4 bases from V and 12 bases from J, with 20 bases between. The CDR3 has 13 amino acids. The CDR3 here is CASSVNYAGPAYF. Here the CDR3 DNA reads TGTGCCAGCAGCGTTAACTACGCGGGTCCGGCGTACTTC.

The rearrangement joins TRBV10-1 to TRBJ2-7; 10 bases are a match to TRBD2. CDR1 and CDR2 (germline): WNHNN, SYGVQD (reference sequence). V shed 4 bases, J shed 5 bases, and the junction held 14 bases outside the gene matches. This CDR3 region has 17 residues. CDR3 nucleotide sequence: TGCGCCAGCAGTGGGGCTAGCGGGAGCTTGGCCCCCCACGAGCAGTACTTC. It yields the protein CASSGASGSLAPHEQYF.

The V and J genes are TRBV18 and TRBJ1-1; weak D call: TRBD1 (5 bases). Trimming cost V 2 bases and J 1 base, with 11 bases left between them. The CDR3 consists of 15 residues. Germline-derived CDR1 and CDR2 are KGHSH and LQKENI. The CDR3 coding sequence is TGTGCCAGCTCACCATTGATAACAGGGAACACTGAAGCTTTCTTT. It encodes CASSPLITGNTEAFF.

V and J are TRBV23-1 and TRBJ2-6; D is possibly TRBD1 (5 bases). TRBV23-1 is given ORF status, its function remaining uncertain. CDR3 length: 17 residues. Trimming pared 2 bases from V and 2 bases from J, leaving 13 bases between. DNA for the CDR3: TGCGCCAGCAGTCAACCCTCAGGGTTCCCTGGGGCCAACGTCCTGACTTTC. It encodes CASSQPSGFPGANVLTF.

This sequence joins TRBV28 and TRBJ2-7; D may be TRBD1 (5 bases). Looked up from germline, CDR1 is MDHEN and CDR2 is SYDVKM. Trimming took off 5 bases at V and 3 bases at J, with 17 bases between the two ends. CDR3 length equals 15 residues. In DNA form, the CDR3 reads TGTGCCAGCAGTGTCGACAGCACAGGTTTCTACGAGCAGTACTTC. This encodes CASSVDSTGFYEQYF.

This chain connects TRBV7-9 to TRBJ2-3, with D possibly being TRBD2 (6 bases). The CDR3 has 18 amino acids. Germline V gene lookup returns CDR1 SEHNR and CDR2 FQNEAQ (reference sequence). Trimming removed 5 bases at V and 2 bases at J, with 23 bases between. The DNA of the CDR3 is TGTGCCAGCAGCCCGATTGGGACCGGGAGCATTAACACAGATACGCAGTATTTT. Translation gives CASSPIGTGSINTDTQYF.

The chain joins TRBV2 to TRBJ2-7; 13 bases are shared with TRBD2. After removal of 4 bases from V and 5 bases from J, the junction contained 2 bases not matched to a gene. The CDR3 has 14 amino acids. Germline loops: CDR1 SNHLY, CDR2 FYNNEI. CDR3 DNA: TGTGCCAGCAGTGGGACTAGCGGGAGAAACGAGCAGTACTTC. Amino acids: CASSGTSGRNEQYF. Complete variable domain (other parts from reference TRBV2 and TRBJ2-7): EPEVTQTPSHQVTQMGQEVILRCVPISNHLYFYWYRQILGQKVEFLVSFYNNEISEKSEIFDDQFSVERPDGSNFTLKIRSTKLEDSAMYFCASSGTSGRNEQYFGPGTRLTVT.

The chain links TRBV12-3 or TRBV12-4 to TRBJ1-2; 7 bases align to TRBD1. J lost 8 bases, V lost 1 base, and 4 bases had no gene match. The CDR3 loop spans 13 amino acids. In DNA, the CDR3 is TGTGCCAGCAGTTTAGAGGGACAGCGGGGCTACACCTTC. This sequence encodes CASSLEGQRGYTF.

This chain connects TRBV6-5 to TRBJ2-5; 8 nucleotides match TRBD2. Germline loops: CDR1 MNHEY, CDR2 SVGAGI. CDR3 size: 14 residues. The trim removed 8 bases at V and 6 bases at J, leaving 11 bases unmatched. The CDR3 DNA reads TGTGCCAGCCTTCCGGGACTAGGGGTACAGACCCAGTACTTC. Residues: CASLPGLGVQTQYF.

The chain has TRBV28 and TRBJ2-7, with D possibly TRBD2 on 7 matching bases. In germline, CDR1 is MDHEN, CDR2 SYDVKM. The CDR3 runs to 15 residues. The V gene lost 4 bases and the J gene lost 2 bases, with 15 bases spanning the gap. The CDR3 reads CASSSPGGGAYEQYF. In nucleotides, the CDR3 is TGTGCCAGCAGTTCCCCTGGGGGGGGCGCCTACGAGCAGTACTTC.

This chain connects TRBV5-1 to TRBJ2-5; 8 positions match TRBD2. Germline lookup yields CDR1 SGHRS and CDR2 YFSETQ. This CDR3 spans 15 amino acids. After removal of 4 bases from V and 1 base from J, the junction contained 6 bases not matched to a gene. CDR3 coding DNA: TGCGCCAGCAGCCCCCGGGGGGGGCCCCAAGAGACCCAGTACTTC. Its protein product is CASSPRGGPQETQYF.

The rearrangement links TRBV16 to TRBJ1-4; D might be TRBD1 (5 bases). Germline CDR1 is KGHSY and CDR2 is FQNENV. This CDR3 comprises 14 residues. Between the trimmed V and J ends, which lost 6 bases and 4 bases, there was a span of 12 bases. CDR3 sequence: CASRATANNEKLFF. In nucleotides, the CDR3 is TGTGCCAGCAGGGCGACAGCTAATAATGAAAAACTGTTTTTT.

The genes are TRBV4-1 and TRBJ2-7, with unresolved D. CDR3 size: 17 residues. The germline gives CDR1 MGHRA, CDR2 YSYEKL. Between the trimmed V and J ends, which lost 0 bases and 4 bases, there was a span of 19 bases. This chain's CDR3 is CASSQDSSLPSPYEQYF. CDR3 sequence (DNA): TGCGCCAGCAGCCAAGATTCTTCCCTCCCTTCCCCTTACGAGCAGTACTTC.

The chain carries TRBV5-1 and TRBJ1-5; D call uncertain. With 0 bases removed from V and 4 bases from J, the gap between germline ends came to 5 bases. This CDR3 comprises 13 residues. CDR1 and CDR2 from the germline V gene are SGHRS and YFSETQ. CDR3 coding DNA: TGCGCCAGCAGCTTGGGGGAGAATCAGCCCCAGCATTTT. It yields the protein CASSLGENQPQHF.

This chain uses TRBV5-4 with TRBJ1-4; a weak D match, TRBD1 (5 bases). This CDR3 has 17 amino acids. V was pared by 1 base and J by 0 bases, with 13 bases between. Per germline, CDR1 SGHNT and CDR2 YYREEE (reference sequence). Here the CDR3 reads CASSLLDRGTTNEKLFF. CDR3 nucleotides: TGTGCCAGCAGCTTGTTAGATAGGGGTACAACTAATGAAAAACTGTTTTTT.

This clone was counted between two and nine times. The V and J genes are TRBV7-2 and TRBJ1-2; D is unclear. V was pared by 1 base and J by 2 bases, with 11 bases between. Germline V gene lookup returns CDR1 SGHTA and CDR2 FQGNSA. This CDR3 has 15 amino acids. CDR3 sequence: CASSLGYDGNYGYTF. The DNA of the CDR3 is TGTGCCAGCAGCTTAGGGTATGACGGGAACTATGGCTACACCTTC. The full variable domain, in which reference TRBV7-2 and TRBJ1-2 provide the parts outside the CDR3, is GAGVSQSPSNKVTEKGKDVELRCDPISGHTALYWYRQSLGQGLEFLIYFQGNSAPDKSGLPSDRFSAERTGGSVSTLTIQRTQQEDSAVYLCASSLGYDGNYGYTFGSGTRLTVV.

This clone was recorded once. The chain carries TRBV4-1 and TRBJ2-1, with D possibly matching TRBD2 (5 bases). CDR1 is MGHRA, CDR2 YSYEKL, per germline. V lost 1 base, J lost 7 bases, and 14 bases lay in between. The CDR3 runs to 15 residues. The CDR3 coding sequence is TGCGCCAGCAGCCAAGGCGGACTCCTCTGGAATGAGCAGTTCTTC. This sequence encodes CASSQGGLLWNEQFF.

The chain uses TRBV9 and TRBJ2-1; 7 positions match TRBD2. Germline V CDR1 and CDR2: SGDLS, YYNGEE. This CDR3 is 17 amino acids long. V dropped 4 bases and J dropped 0; count of bases not matched to a gene: 10. CDR3 sequence (DNA): TGTGCCAGCAGCCCCCTTGCGGGCGGGGGCTCCTACAATGAGCAGTTCTTC. It is translated as CASSPLAGGGSYNEQFF.

V usage is TRBV29-1 and J usage is TRBJ2-1, with 7 positions matching TRBD1. There are 14 residues in the CDR3. The germline V gene encodes CDR1 SQVTM and CDR2 ANQGSEA. The ends lost 6 bases at V and 4 bases at J; junction bases unmatched: 9. The CDR3 loop is CSVAPGQIYNEQFF. CDR3 DNA sequence: TGCAGCGTGGCCCCGGGACAGATATACAATGAGCAGTTCTTC.

This rearrangement joins TRBV19 to TRBJ1-1; TRBD1 matches at 8 bases. The germline V gene has CDR1 LNHDA and CDR2 SQIVND (reference sequence). V was pared by 4 bases and J by 1 base, with 8 bases of the junction left unmatched. There are 16 residues in the CDR3. The CDR3 protein is CASSTEDRAANTEAFF. The CDR3 coding sequence is TGTGCCAGTAGTACCGAGGACAGGGCGGCGAACACTGAAGCTTTCTTT.

V and J are TRBV4-1 and TRBJ1-4; 8 positions agree with TRBD1. This CDR3 contains 17 residues. The J segment lost 4 bases and the V segment lost 3 bases, leaving 10 bases of the junction unmatched. Germline-derived CDR1 and CDR2 are MGHRA and YSYEKL. The CDR3 DNA follows: TGCGCCAGCAGCCAGGAGGGACAGGCCGGGGGTAATGAAAAACTGTTTTTT. It translates to CASSQEGQAGGNEKLFF.

In its sample, this clone was seen many times. This sequence joins TRBV7-2 and TRBJ1-4; D unresolved. Germline V gives CDR1 SGHTA, CDR2 FQGNSA. The ends were cut back, 5 bases at V and 5 bases at J, with 9 bases in the middle. CDR3 size: 13 residues. The CDR3 DNA is TGTGCCAGCAGCCGCTCTATCAATGAAAAACTGTTTTTT. Translating it yields CASSRSINEKLFF.

The chain joins TRBV3-1 (or the pseudogene TRBV3-2) to TRBJ2-2; unclear D gene. V lost 0 bases and J 4 bases, leaving 3 bases between the germline ends. Germline V gives CDR1 LGHDT, CDR2 YNNKEL (reference sequence). The CDR3 contains 13 residues. In nucleotides, the CDR3 is TGTGCCAGCAGCCAAGACCTCACCGGGGAGCTGTTTTTT. Translated: CASSQDLTGELFF.

The chain employs TRBV5-4 and TRBJ1-3, with unresolved D. The CDR3 is 17 residues long. Per the germline V gene, CDR1 is SGHNT and CDR2 is YYREEE (reference sequence). V was trimmed by 6 bases and J by 0 bases, leaving 19 bases between them. The CDR3 reads CASTTHLRADSGNTIYF. The CDR3 DNA follows: TGTGCCAGCACCACCCACCTGAGGGCCGACTCTGGAAACACCATATATTTT.

The V call is TRBV5-1, the J call TRBJ2-5; 15 bases map to TRBD2. V shed 4 bases, J shed 0 bases, and the junction held 10 bases outside the gene matches. CDR1 and CDR2 (germline): SGHRS, YFSETQ. The CDR3 runs 19 residues. The CDR3 loop is CASSLVPGLAGGHQETQYF. CDR3 coding DNA: TGCGCCAGCAGCCTGGTCCCGGGACTAGCGGGAGGCCACCAAGAGACCCAGTACTTC.

Regarding this clone: The junction departs from the called germline gene at one end, perhaps through a read error. The chain couples TRBV10-3 to TRBJ2-7; TRBD2 might be the D (5 bases). Germline V CDR1 and CDR2: ENHRY, SYGVKD. The CDR3 length is 14 residues. CDR3 DNA sequence: TGTGCCATCAGTGAGTCTGTAATAACACTACGAGGGAACTTC. This codes for CAISESVITLRGNF.

The CDR3 sequence is CASSQSGGIYEQYF. The CDR3 nucleotides are TGTGCCAGCAGCCAAAGCGGGGGGATCTACGAGCAGTACTTC. This chain joins TRBV7-2 and TRBJ2-7, with 9 bases matching TRBD2. This CDR3 has 14 residues. J was trimmed by 3 bases and V by 5 bases; bases with no gene match: 5. Looked up from germline, CDR1 is SGHTA and CDR2 is FQGNSA.

This chain joins TRBV5-1 and TRBJ2-2; D may be TRBD1 (6 bases). Germline CDR1 reads SGHRS; CDR2 reads YFSETQ. The CDR3 length is 17 residues. The V gene lost 0 bases and the J gene lost 4 bases, with 16 bases spanning the gap. Here the CDR3 DNA reads TGCGCCAGCAGCTTGGTAAATAAACAGGGCAGCACCGGGGAGCTGTTTTTT. Protein: CASSLVNKQGSTGELFF. Based on the CDR3 plus reference TRBV5-1 and TRBJ2-2, the full variable domain is KAGVTQTPRYLIKTRGQQVTLSCSPISGHRSVSWYQQTPGQGLQFLFEYFSETQRNKGNFPGRFSGRQFSNSRSEMNVSTLELGDSALYLCASSLVNKQGSTGELFFGEGSRLTVL.